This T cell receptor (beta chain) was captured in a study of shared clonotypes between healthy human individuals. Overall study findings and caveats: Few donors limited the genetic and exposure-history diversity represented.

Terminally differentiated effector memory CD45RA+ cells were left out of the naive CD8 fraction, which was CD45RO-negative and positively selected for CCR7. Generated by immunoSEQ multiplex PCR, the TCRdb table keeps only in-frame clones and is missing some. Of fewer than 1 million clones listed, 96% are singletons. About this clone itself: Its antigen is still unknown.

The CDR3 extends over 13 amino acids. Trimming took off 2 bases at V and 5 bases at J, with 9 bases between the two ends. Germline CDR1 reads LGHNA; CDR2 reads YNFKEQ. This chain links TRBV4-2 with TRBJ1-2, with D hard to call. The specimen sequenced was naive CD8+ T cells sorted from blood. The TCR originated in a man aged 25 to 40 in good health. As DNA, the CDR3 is TGTGCCAGCAGCCAATCGCCGCAATATGGCTACACCTTC. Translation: CASSQSPQYGYTF.